This T cell receptor (beta chain) emerged from a study of regulatory T cells in long-lasting Graves disease. Arm-PCR of CDR3 regions with iRepertoire HTBI primers generated TCR beta libraries. One entry per CDR3 protein results from TCRdb running MiXCR on the multiplex PCR reads. The data show approximately 400,000 distinct CDR3 sequences, about 15% seen once. As for this clonotype: The antigen is undetermined. This clone may be a read error of a much larger clone one base away.

Described time point: newly diagnosed GD, antithyroid drugs for less than 3 months. TCR sequences were obtained from RNA taken from PBMCs. General study findings and limits: TCR diversity in persistent Graves' patients was below that of newly diagnosed ones. Persistent disease showed a preference for TRBV28, TRBJ1-2 and TRBJ2-5.

CDR3 length: 14 amino acids. The V gene lost 2 bases and the J gene lost 4 bases, with 11 bases spanning the gap. In germline, CDR1 is SEHNR, CDR2 FQNEAQ (reference sequence). These data were also filed under a second study, of T cells in Graves' hyperthyroidism and ophthalmopathy. As reported in that work: The hyperthyroidism patients had all been newly diagnosed, and their disease duration was under 2 months. Their ages ranged from 18 to 65 years. HTBI primers were employed in a first-round RT-PCR of the TCR CDR3.

The chain combines TRBV7-9 with TRBJ2-5; D not certain. The sample consisted of peripheral blood mononuclear cells (PBMCs), taken at new diagnosis, from a patient treated with antithyroid drugs. This receptor was identified in a woman aged 25 to 39 with Graves disease. CDR3 protein: CASSLRVLAETQYF. CDR3 DNA sequence: TGTGCCAGCAGCTTAAGGGTTCTTGCAGAGACCCAGTACTTC.